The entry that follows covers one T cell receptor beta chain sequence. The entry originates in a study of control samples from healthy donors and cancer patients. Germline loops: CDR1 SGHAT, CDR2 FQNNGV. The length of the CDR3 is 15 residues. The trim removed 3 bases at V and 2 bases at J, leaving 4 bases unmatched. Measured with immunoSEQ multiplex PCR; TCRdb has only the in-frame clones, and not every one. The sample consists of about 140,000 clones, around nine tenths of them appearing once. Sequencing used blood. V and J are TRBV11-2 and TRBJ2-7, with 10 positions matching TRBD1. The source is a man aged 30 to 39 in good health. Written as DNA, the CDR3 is TGTGCCAGCAGCTTGGGACAGGGGACAGCCTACGAGCAGTACTTC. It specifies CASSLGQGTAYEQYF.